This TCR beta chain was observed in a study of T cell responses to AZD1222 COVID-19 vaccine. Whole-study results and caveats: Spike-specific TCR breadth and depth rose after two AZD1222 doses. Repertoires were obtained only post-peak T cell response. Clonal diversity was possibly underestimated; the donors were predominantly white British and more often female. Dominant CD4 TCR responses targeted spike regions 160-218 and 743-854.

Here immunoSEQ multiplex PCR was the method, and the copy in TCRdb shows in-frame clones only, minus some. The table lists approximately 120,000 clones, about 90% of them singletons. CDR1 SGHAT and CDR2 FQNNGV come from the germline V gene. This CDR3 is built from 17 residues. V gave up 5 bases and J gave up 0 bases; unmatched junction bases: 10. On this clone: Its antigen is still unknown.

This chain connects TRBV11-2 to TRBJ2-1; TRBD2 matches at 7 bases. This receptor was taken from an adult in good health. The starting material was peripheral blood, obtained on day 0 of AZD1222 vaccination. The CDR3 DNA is TGTGCCAGCAGCCCTTGGGAGGGGAGGAGCTCCTACAATGAGCAGTTCTTC. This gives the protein CASSPWEGRSSYNEQFF.